This T cell receptor beta chain was identified during a study of regulatory T cells in long-lasting Graves disease. Per the germline V gene, CDR1 is GTSNPN and CDR2 is SVGIG (reference sequence). Trimming at V came to 2 bases and at J to 15 bases, leaving 12 bases not matched to a gene. This CDR3 is built from 14 residues. For TCR beta, libraries came from iRepertoire HTBI primers and Arm-PCR of CDR3 regions. MiXCR, applied by TCRdb to the multiplex PCR reads, yields one record per CDR3 protein. This table has about 430,000 distinct CDR3 sequences, about 15% appearing once. Time point in this sample: newly diagnosed GD, antithyroid drugs for less than 3 months. Construction of the TCR library relied on RNA isolated from PBMCs. This clonotype was seen repeatedly, ten times or more. These data were likewise used in another study, on T cells in Graves' hyperthyroidism and ophthalmopathy.

The sequence came from a middle-aged woman with Graves disease. This rearrangement joins TRBV30 to TRBJ2-1, with 11 bases that match TRBD2. This specimen was peripheral blood mononuclear cells (PBMCs), taken at new diagnosis, from a patient treated with antithyroid drugs. CDR3 loop: CAWSFLTTSGSRFF. CDR3 nucleotides: TGTGCCTGGAGTTTCCTTACCACTAGCGGGAGTCGGTTCTTC.